What follows describes a single T cell receptor beta chain. Its antigen remains undetermined. The cohort consisted of 600 to 750 healthy bone marrow donors. At the time of sampling, all cohort members were nominally healthy, though unrecorded immune exposures were likely present. The donor was CMV seronegative and belonged to the group of 350 to 400 seronegative cohort members. Every donor gave a peripheral blood sample, and the peripheral blood mononuclear cells from that sample were used for TCR beta sequencing. The Qiagen DNeasy Blood Extraction Kit was used to extract genomic DNA from the blood cell samples. The library came from the immunoSEQ multiplex PCR assay. The multiplex PCR relied on a mix of 60 forward primers for TCR Vbeta segments and 13 reverse primers for TCR Jbeta segments. The CDR3 region of rearranged TCR beta genes was amplified from genomic DNA with a multiplex PCR assay. The Illumina HiSeq System was used to sequence the amplified TCR beta libraries as 87-base-pair reads. For the original study's pipeline: Across the 500 to 850 repertoires, a later analysis counted around 80 million unique TCR beta chains, approximately 10 million of which were shared by at least two donors. Raw reads were error-corrected and collapsed into unique sequences with a nearest-neighbor algorithm that merged closely related sequences to remove PCR and sequencing errors. CDR3 sequences were aligned to IMGT reference sequences to assign V, D and J gene segments. For a sequence to be retained, a match of at least six nucleotides was required to both a V gene segment and a J gene segment. Rearrangements were classified as productive when the CDR3 lacked stop codons and remained in frame with V and J, and all other rearrangements were classified as non-productive. CDR3 was defined by IMGT convention, running from the second conserved V-encoded cysteine to the conserved J-encoded phenylalanine. In an earlier analysis of some 550 of the donors, sequences lacking an unambiguous match to a single V gene segment were excluded. In an earlier analysis of 587 of the donors, V segments were called functional above 56.7% productive rearrangements and were called segregating when the between-donor standard deviation exceeded 5%. A statistical classification framework was built to diagnose cytomegalovirus status from the catalog of TCR beta chain sequences. V and J gene assignment, in a later analysis, came from comparing TCR nucleotide sequences with IMGT/GENE-DB human TR gene sequences. Using the TCRdist pipeline, a later analysis assigned CDR3 sequences along with most-parsimonious VDJ recombination scenarios. In a later analysis, each TCR beta chain was defined by its CDR3 amino acid sequence together with its V-gene family, and reads without a unique V-gene family were excluded. In a later analysis, several hundred highly shared, low-generation-probability nucleotide sequences were removed to address suspected cross-contamination and a sequencing artifact. A later analysis calculated a clonal expansion index for each public chain from normalized within-repertoire ranks of inferred template counts. A later analysis computed generation probabilities with a VDJ recombination model fitted to out-of-frame rearrangements, and checked the results against IGoR. A later analysis scored TCR-TCR, TCR-HLA and TCR-CMV co-occurrence with hypergeometric tests, applying a repertoire-size bias correction to TCR pairs. False discovery rates were estimated in a later analysis by permuting HLA or CMV assignments 20 times. A later analysis grouped co-occurring TCRs with DBSCAN, adding TCRdist sequence similarity when clustering within HLA-allele-positive subsets. For co-occurrence clustering, repertoires with fewer than 30,000 or more than 120,000 public chains were excluded, along with five repertoires with anomalous nucleotide sharing. What TCRdb holds here is the immuneACCESS table cut down to in-frame rearrangements. Part of the clones is not present; checked against another copy, under half of the missing clones reflect an unresolved V gene, and the others are unexplained. D and trimming were read from the DNA, whereas the V and J calls and clone size are those reported in that table. Per the sample table, the count is 200,000 or so clones. The leading ten clones occupy approximately 0.74% of the sample.

The CDR3, from cysteine to phenylalanine, totals 15 residues. Solely the CDR3 DNA is kept, with 45 bases framed from the first base. Via the germline V gene, CDR1 is SQVTM and CDR2 ANQGSEA. V and J are trimmed by 7 bases and 7 bases, and the gene matches miss 17 bases of the junction. The sample is drawn from a study of cytomegalovirus exposure and HLA in healthy donors (dated by TCRdb to about 2017). About the study as a whole: An earlier analysis of around 600 of the donors reported about 250 Gb of sequence data and around 110 million unique TCR beta sequences from about 200 million T cells. An early release covering around 630 HLA-typed donors comprised 250 to 350 gigabases of sequencing data and some 79 million unique TCR sequences. Of the approximately 400 genotyped donors, less than 90% were placed in the genetic ancestry cluster associated with self-reported Caucasian donors. The study aimed to test whether signatures of past pathogen exposure could be identified by cataloging public T cell receptors. The study used immunosequencing to profile the T cell repertoires of approximately 690 subjects and linked those repertoires to cytomegalovirus serostatus. Along with the roughly 700-subject first cohort, a separate validation cohort of about 110 different subjects was used. To predict cytomegalovirus infection status, the study combined high-throughput TCR immunosequencing, statistical association of individual TCRs with disease status, and machine learning. To study patterns of TCR occurrence, a later analysis re-analyzed previously published TCR beta repertoires from 666 donors and added high-resolution HLA genotyping. In the later analysis, no new phenotypic data were used to find candidate immune exposures; instead, reliance was placed on TCR beta sequences and their occurrence across donors. In an earlier analysis of 550 to 700 of the donors, high-throughput TCR beta sequencing was used to judge whether each TCR beta V gene segment behaved as functional or pseudogenic. Donor age, sex, ethnicity and CMV serostatus were compiled alongside the repertoire data. A later genetic analysis used genome-wide SNP genotypes for about 60% of the roughly 670 donors, treating that subset as a discovery cohort. Every repertoire in the discovery cohort had been generated on one and the same sequencing platform. Both class I and class II loci were covered by HLA typing, at four-digit resolution. Typing coverage varied by locus: roughly 629-640 donors for A, B, C, DRB1 and DQB1; under 550 for DQA1; more than 600 for DPA1; roughly 450 for DPB1. Because of strong linkage in the cohort, a handful of DR-DQ haplotypes were treated as single units for association and clustering. On average, roughly 240,000 unique TCR beta nucleotide sequences were sequenced per donor among about 400 genotyped donors of the cohort, with roughly 18% of those sequences being non-productive.

Overall study outcomes, separate from this receptor: In a later analysis, the rate of TCR association differed among HLA loci, with DRB1 alleles having the most associated TCRs and HLA-C alleles having the fewest. The authors suggested that the approach could potentially be generalized to other disease states and immunological phenotypes. This cohort had only TCR beta chains sequenced, and the lack of alpha or paired-chain data limited which features could be detected. In both the original and validation cohorts, the classifier was reported to diagnose cytomegalovirus status with high specificity and sensitivity. HLA typing was unavailable for some donors at each locus, so association tests used only the typed subset. In a later genetic analysis, a missense DCLRE1C variant was associated with V-gene and J-gene trimming of TCR beta chains, and the association was replicated in an independent cohort. The sequencing pipeline was judged likely to have produced a cluster of highly shared sequence variants as a technical artifact. Presence/absence analyses assumed roughly uniform sequencing depth across donors, an assumption that may not hold. A later analysis reported that several top co-occurrence clusters appeared linked to parvovirus B19, influenza, CMV and Epstein-Barr virus. In an earlier analysis of fewer than 700 of the donors, most TCR beta V segments appeared in productive rearrangements about 87% or about 30% of the time, broadly matching IMGT annotations. CMV serostatus was the only immune exposure information available for the cohort. A further reported finding was that TCR beta sequences accurately predicted the HLA-A and HLA-B alleles for most subjects in the first cohort. In a later analysis, most CMV-associated TCR beta chains were found to appear HLA-restricted, with HLA associations seemingly driven largely by CMV exposure. In a later analysis, HLA-associated TCR beta chains were found to be more clonally expanded and to have lower generation probabilities than equally common non-associated chains. The 87-base-pair reads could not distinguish some IMGT-functional V segments, including TRBV6-2 and TRBV6-3, so those segments were excluded. Because counts were too low, seventeen rarely observed V segments, including chromosome 9 orphons, were excluded from the earlier analysis of some 590 of the donors. In vitro tests confirmed that a few of the cytomegalovirus-associated TCR beta chains recognize cytomegalovirus antigens. Compared with the roughly 710-donor mean, donors in an Asian-associated ancestry cluster had fewer N-insertions in productive TCRs, according to a later genetic analysis. Linkage disequilibrium might explain the correlated functional status among segregating V segments, but an unknown experimental factor could not be excluded. Strong co-occurrence of HLA alleles, especially DR and DQ, made assigning TCR associations to individual alleles difficult. In a later analysis, some 17,000 TCR beta sequences were associated with specific HLA alleles at a false discovery rate of 0.05. While some public TCRs were present in many individuals, most TCR sequences turned up only very rarely across donors. The study gave a list of about 150 TCR beta chains associated with cytomegalovirus.

Recombination connected TRBV29-1 to TRBJ1-2, and TRBD1 aligns with 8 junction nucleotides. The TCR comes from a boy aged 5 to 17 in good health and CMV-seronegative. The sequenced sample consisted of PBMCs. The CDR3 protein is CSAMTGDSLLRGYTF. At the DNA level, the sequence is TGCAGCGCCATGACAGGGGACTCTCTACTTCGTGGCTACACCTTC.